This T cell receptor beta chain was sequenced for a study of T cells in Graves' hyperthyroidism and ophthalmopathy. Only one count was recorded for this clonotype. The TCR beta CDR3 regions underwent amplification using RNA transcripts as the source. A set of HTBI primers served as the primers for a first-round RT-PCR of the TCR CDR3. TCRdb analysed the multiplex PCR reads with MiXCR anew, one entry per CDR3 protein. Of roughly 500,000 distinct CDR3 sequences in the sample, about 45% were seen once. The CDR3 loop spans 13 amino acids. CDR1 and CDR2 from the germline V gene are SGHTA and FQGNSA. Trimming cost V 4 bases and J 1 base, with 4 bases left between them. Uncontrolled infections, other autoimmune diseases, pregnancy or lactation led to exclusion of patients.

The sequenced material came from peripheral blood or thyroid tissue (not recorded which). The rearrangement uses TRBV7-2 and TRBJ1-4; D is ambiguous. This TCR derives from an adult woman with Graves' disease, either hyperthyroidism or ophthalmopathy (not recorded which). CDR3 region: CASSWKTNEKLFF. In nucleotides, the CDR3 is TGTGCCAGCAGCTGGAAAACTAATGAAAAACTGTTTTTT. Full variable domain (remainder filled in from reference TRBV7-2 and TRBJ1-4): GAGVSQSPSNKVTEKGKDVELRCDPISGHTALYWYRQSLGQGLEFLIYFQGNSAPDKSGLPSDRFSAERTGGSVSTLTIQRTQQEDSAVYLCASSWKTNEKLFFGSGTQLSVL.